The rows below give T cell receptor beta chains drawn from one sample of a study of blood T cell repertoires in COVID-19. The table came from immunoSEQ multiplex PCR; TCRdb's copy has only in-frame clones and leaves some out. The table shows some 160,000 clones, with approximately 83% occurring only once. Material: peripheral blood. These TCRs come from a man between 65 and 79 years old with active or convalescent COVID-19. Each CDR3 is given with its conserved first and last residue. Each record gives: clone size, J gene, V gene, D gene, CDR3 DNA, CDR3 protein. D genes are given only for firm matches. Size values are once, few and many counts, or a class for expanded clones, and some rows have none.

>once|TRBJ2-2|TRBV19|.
TGTGCCAGTAGTATAGCCAGCACCGGGGAGCTGTTTTTT
CASSIASTGELFF
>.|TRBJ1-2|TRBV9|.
TGTGCCAGCAGCCCGGAGACCGATCCCGGAAGAGGCTACACCTTC
CASSPETDPGRGYTF
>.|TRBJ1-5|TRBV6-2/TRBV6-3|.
TGTGCCAGCAGTCACGGGTGGTGGGGGTCAGGGGTCTCTCAGCCCCAGCATTTT
CASSHGWWGSGVSQPQHF
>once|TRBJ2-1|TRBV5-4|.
TGTGCCAGCAGCTTACAGGGTTACAATGAGCAGTTCTTC
CASSLQGYNEQFF
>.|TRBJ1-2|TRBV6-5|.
TGTGCCAGCAGTTTCGTCTCGGCTAACTATGGCTACACCTTC
CASSFVSANYGYTF
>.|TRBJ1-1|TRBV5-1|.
TGCGCCAGCAGCTTGGATTGGAGGCGAACTGAAGCTTTCTTT
CASSLDWRRTEAFF
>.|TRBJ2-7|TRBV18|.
TGTGCCAGCTCAGAAGGACAGACCTCCTACGAGCAGTACTTC
CASSEGQTSYEQYF
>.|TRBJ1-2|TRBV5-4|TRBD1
TGTGCCAGCAGCGAAGGTCCGGGACAGGGACATGGCTACACCTTC
CASSEGPGQGHGYTF
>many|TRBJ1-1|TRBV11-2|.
TGTGCCAGCAGCTTAGGGTCTAAAGCTTTCTTT
CASSLGSKAFF
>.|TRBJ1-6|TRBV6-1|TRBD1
TGTGCCAGCAGTGAATTCGACAGGGGGGGGTCACCCCTCCACTTT
CASSEFDRGGSPLHF
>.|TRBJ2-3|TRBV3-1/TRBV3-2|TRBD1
TGTGCCAGCAGCCGCACCGGGACAGGGCGAACAGATACGCAGTATTTT
CASSRTGTGRTDTQYF
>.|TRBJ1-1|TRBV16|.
TGTGCCAGCAGCCAATCCACAGGTACTGAAGCTTTCTTT
CASSQSTGTEAFF
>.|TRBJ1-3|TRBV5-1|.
TGCGCCAGCAGCTTGTCCGGTAGTTGGAACACCATATATTTT
CASSLSGSWNTIYF
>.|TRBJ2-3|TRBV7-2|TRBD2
TGTGCCAGCAGCTCCCCGGAATTGGCGGGAGGGCCGACCACAGATACGCAGTATTTT
CASSSPELAGGPTTDTQYF
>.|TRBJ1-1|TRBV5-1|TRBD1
TGCGCCAGCAGCTTGGCCGGGGCCAGGGGGTCTAGAAACACTGAAGCTTTCTTT
CASSLAGARGSRNTEAFF
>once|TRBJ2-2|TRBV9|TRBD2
TGTGCCAGCAGCGTAACTGCGGGAGGGTCGACCGGGGAGCTGTTTTTT
CASSVTAGGSTGELFF
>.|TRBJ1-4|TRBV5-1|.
TGCGCCAGCAGCCCGGACATGGTTGGTGAAAAACTGTTTTTT
CASSPDMVGEKLFF
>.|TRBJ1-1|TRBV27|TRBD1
TGTGCCAGCAGTTGGACAGGGCTAAGCACTGAAGCTTTCTTT
CASSWTGLSTEAFF
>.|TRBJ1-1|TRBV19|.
TGTGCCAGTAAGAGGGTCCCGAACACTGAAGCTTTCTTT
CASKRVPNTEAFF
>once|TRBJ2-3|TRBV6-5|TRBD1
TGTGCCAGCAGGACAGGGGGCGAGGGCACAGATACGCAGTATTTT
CASRTGGEGTDTQYF
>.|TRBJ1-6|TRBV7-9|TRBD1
TGTGCCAGCAGCCGGGACAGCTATAATTCACCCCTCCACTTT
CASSRDSYNSPLHF
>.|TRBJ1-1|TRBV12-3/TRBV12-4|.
TGTGCCAGCAGTTTAGGGGGAGGGGCTGAAGCTTTCTTT
CASSLGGGAEAFF
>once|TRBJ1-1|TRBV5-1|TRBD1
TGCGCCAGCAGCTTTCTTGGTACAGGGGGCACTGAAGCTTTCTTT
CASSFLGTGGTEAFF
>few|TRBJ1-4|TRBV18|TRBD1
TGTGCCAGCTCGCCGGCCACAGGGGATGAAAAACTGTTTTTT
CASSPATGDEKLFF
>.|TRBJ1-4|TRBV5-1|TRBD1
TGCGCCAGCAGCTTGGGGGGACAGGCGGGAGAAAAACTGTTTTTT
CASSLGGQAGEKLFF
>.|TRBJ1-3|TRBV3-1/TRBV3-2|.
TGTGCCAGCAGAACTAGAAACACCATATATTTT
CASRTRNTIYF
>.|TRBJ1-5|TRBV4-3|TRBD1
TGCGCCAGCAGCCACAGACAGGGGAATCAGCCCCAGCATTTT
CASSHRQGNQPQHF
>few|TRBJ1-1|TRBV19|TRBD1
TGTGCCAGTAGTATCGGGGGACAGGGGTACACTGAAGCTTTCTTT
CASSIGGQGYTEAFF
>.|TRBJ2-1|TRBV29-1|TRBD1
TGCAGCGTTGTGGGACAGGGTTTTGAGCAGTTCTTC
CSVVGQGFEQFF
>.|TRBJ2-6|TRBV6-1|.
TGTGCCAGCAGTGAGTATGGGGCCAACGTCCTGACTTTC
CASSEYGANVLTF
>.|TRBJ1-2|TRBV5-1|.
TGCGCCAGCAGTGGGCAGGGGCGAAACTATGGCTACACCTTC
CASSGQGRNYGYTF
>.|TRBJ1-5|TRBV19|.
TGTGCCAGTAGGAGACAGCTCAATCAGCCCCAGCATTTT
CASRRQLNQPQHF
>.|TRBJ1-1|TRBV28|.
TGTGCCAGCAGTTTCGGGGAGACTGAAGCTTTCTTT
CASSFGETEAFF
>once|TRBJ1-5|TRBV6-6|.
TGTGCCAGCAGTTACTCGGCACATAGCAATCAGCCCCAGCATTTT
CASSYSAHSNQPQHF
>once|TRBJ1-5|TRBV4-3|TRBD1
TGCGCCAGCAGCCACAGACAGGGGGATCAGCCCCAGCATTTT
CASSHRQGDQPQHF
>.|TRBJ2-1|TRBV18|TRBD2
TGTGCCAGCTCACCACCGGGGCCAAGCGGGAAATACTACAATGAGCAGTTCTTC
CASSPPGPSGKYYNEQFF
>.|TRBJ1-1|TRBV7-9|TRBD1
TGTGCCAGCAGCCGACAGGGGAACACTGAAGCTTTCTTT
CASSRQGNTEAFF
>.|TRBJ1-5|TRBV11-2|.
TGTGCCAGCAGCACAAGTAGGGGCCAGCCCCAGCATTTT
CASSTSRGQPQHF
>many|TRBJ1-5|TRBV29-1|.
TGCAGCGTGAGGGAGGGCAGGGGTAATGGGCCCCAGCATTTT
CSVREGRGNGPQHF
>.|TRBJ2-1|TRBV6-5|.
TGTGCCAGCAGTTACCAAATACTGACAGTCAATGAGCAGTTCTTC
CASSYQILTVNEQFF
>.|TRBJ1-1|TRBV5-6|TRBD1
TGTGCCAGCAGCTTGCGGACGACAGGGACCACTGAAGCTTTCTTT
CASSLRTTGTTEAFF
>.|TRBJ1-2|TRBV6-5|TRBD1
TGTGCCACCCAGGGGGCGCGTGACTATGGCTACACCTTC
CATQGARDYGYTF
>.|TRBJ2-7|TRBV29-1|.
TGCAGCGTTTCACCGGGACAACACGAGCAGTACTTC
CSVSPGQHEQYF
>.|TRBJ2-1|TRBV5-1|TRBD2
TGCGCCAGCAGCTTGGAGTGGGAGCGGGGGGGACACAATGAGCAGTTCTTC
CASSLEWERGGHNEQFF
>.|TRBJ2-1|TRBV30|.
TGTGCCTGGACCGGAGTAAACACCGTTAGCTCCTACAATGAGCAGTTCTTC
CAWTGVNTVSSYNEQFF
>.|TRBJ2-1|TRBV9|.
TGTGCCAGCAGCTATTCCGGCTCCTACAATGAGCAGTTCTTC
CASSYSGSYNEQFF
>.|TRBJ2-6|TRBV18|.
TGTGCCAGCTCACCACCCCTCTCTGGGGCCAACGTCCTGACTTTC
CASSPPLSGANVLTF
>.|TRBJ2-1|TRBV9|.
TGTGCCAGCAGCCCGAGTCCAGGGATGAGGTACAATGAGCAGTTCTTC
CASSPSPGMRYNEQFF
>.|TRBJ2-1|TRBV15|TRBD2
TGTGCCACCAGCAGAGCGGGACTAGCGGGGGGCCCGAAGTTCTTC
CATSRAGLAGGPKFF
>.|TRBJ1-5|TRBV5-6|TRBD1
TGTGCCAGCAGCTGGGGACAGGGGAATCAGCCCCAGCATTTT
CASSWGQGNQPQHF
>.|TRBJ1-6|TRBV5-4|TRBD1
TGTGCCAGCAGCGAGGGACAGGGTAATAATTCACCCCTCCACTTT
CASSEGQGNNSPLHF
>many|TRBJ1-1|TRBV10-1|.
TGCGCCAGCAGTGATACAATGAACACTGAAGCTTTCTTT
CASSDTMNTEAFF
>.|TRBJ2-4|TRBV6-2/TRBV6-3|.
TGTGCCAGCAGTTACCCCCCGACAGGCCGAACGTACTTC
CASSYPPTGRTYF
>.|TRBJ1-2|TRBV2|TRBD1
TGTGCCAGCAGCAGGAGGGACAGGGCGGTCAACTATGGCTACACCTTC
CASSRRDRAVNYGYTF
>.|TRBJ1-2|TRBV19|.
TGTGCCAGTAGTTCTCTCGGGGGGGGTGACTATGGCTACACCTTC
CASSSLGGGDYGYTF